This is a list of T cell receptor beta chains from one sample in a study of cytomegalovirus exposure and HLA in healthy donors. Generated by immunoSEQ multiplex PCR, the TCRdb table keeps only in-frame clones and is missing some. The sample yields roughly 150,000 clones, roughly 85% seen once. The sequenced material came from PBMCs. These receptors were taken from a boy aged 2-9 years in good health and CMV-seronegative. Each CDR3 is given without its conserved first and last residue. Fields, in order: J gene, V gene, CDR3 protein.

TRBJ1-5 TRBV28 ASSFPLKGDQPQH
TRBJ2-5 TRBV28 ASSEAGRGWETQY
TRBJ1-5 TRBV5-5 ASSSRQGTNQPQH
TRBJ2-2 TRBV4-1 ASSQADRVNTGELF
TRBJ1-6 TRBV28 ASSFRSPLH
TRBJ1-2 TRBV19 ASSILFTGQHGYT
TRBJ2-7 TRBV7-2 ASSTSVDYEQY
TRBJ1-1 TRBV29-1 SVGTGENTEAF
TRBJ1-2 TRBV5-1 ASSYQGIDDYGYT
TRBJ2-1 TRBV2 ASSVRQGGGNEQF
TRBJ1-1 TRBV28 ASMTRAGAWNTEAF
TRBJ1-5 TRBV15 ATSSWTGGLNQPQH
TRBJ1-1 TRBV27 ASSLLGGNTEAF
TRBJ1-2 TRBV2 ASSETADYGYT
TRBJ2-7 TRBV6-1 ASSKREGAYEQY
TRBJ2-7 TRBV5-4 ASSVRLAGATYEQY
TRBJ2-1 TRBV27 ASTASGIVDNEQF
TRBJ1-2 TRBV28 ASSLLQGDGYT
TRBJ1-1 TRBV28 ASISWAGLRAF
TRBJ2-7 TRBV6-5 ASRGTEFYEQY
TRBJ2-6 TRBV27 ASSFGAGANVLT
TRBJ2-1 TRBV5-1 ASSPNGGTYNEQF
TRBJ2-1 TRBV10-2 ASSFSPGTSGGYNEQF
TRBJ1-2 TRBV19 ASSITGGSGYT
TRBJ2-1 TRBV11-2 AINVPAGGAVEQF
TRBJ2-1 TRBV13 ASSEPGQGAGEQF
TRBJ1-1 TRBV29-1 SVVGQGWAEAF
TRBJ1-1 TRBV19 ASSVGQRGTEAF
TRBJ1-2 TRBV12-5 ASGLVAGPRLGGYT
TRBJ2-3 TRBV4-1 ASSLYGDGRTDTQY
TRBJ1-2 TRBV29-1 SVREGSYT
TRBJ1-6 TRBV6-5 ASSYRGSPLH
TRBJ2-1 TRBV19 ASNPKWLAGNNYNEQF
TRBJ2-7 TRBV6-1 ASSLDRSYEQY
TRBJ2-5 TRBV5-6 ASSLEGTGGKTQY
TRBJ1-1 TRBV12-5 ASGFQGVTEAF
TRBJ1-4 TRBV6-1 ASSEPGEVREKLF
TRBJ1-3 TRBV5-1 ASTDSTGLSGNTIY
TRBJ2-2 TRBV9 ASSVVSASNTGELF
TRBJ1-2 TRBV30 AWSLGGYGYT
TRBJ2-7 TRBV28 ASSSAYEQY
TRBJ2-5 TRBV30 AWSVGEETQY
TRBJ2-1 TRBV28 GSGRDYNEQF
TRBJ2-5 TRBV20-1 SARGQETQY